This T cell receptor beta chain came from a study of blood T cell repertoires in COVID-19. Study in general: The analysed material was cDNA or gDNA that came from T cells, B-cell-depleted T cells, or PBMCs.

In the original analysis: Nucleated cell counts were estimated from reference gene primer amplification. Assay: immunoSEQ multiplex PCR; the TCRdb copy retains only in-frame clones and omits some. That table gives V, J and clone size, and the DNA gave D and trimming. The sample holds a few hundred thousand clones; around 91% are singletons and the top ten take about 0.6%. The V and J ends lost 1 base and 4 bases respectively, with 14 bases between them. The CDR3 is made up of 16 amino acids. Germline V lookup: CDR1 LGHNT, CDR2 FRNRAP. Ages ranged from roughly 18 to 100 years, with residence in approximately 25 US areas. Two negative PCRs, clearance, or symptom resolution were required of recovered Cohort 3 donors.

The receptor was isolated from a man aged 18 to 29 who had recovered from COVID-19. The chain recombines TRBV12-5 with TRBJ1-5, with D tentatively TRBD1 (6 bases). The sample consisted of PBMCs or T cells enriched from blood (not recorded which). The CDR3 coding sequence is TGTGCTAGTGGTTTGGGGGGGCTGTCAGGAAATCAGCCCCAGCATTTT. Residues: CASGLGGLSGNQPQHF.